These T cell receptor beta chains were read from a single sample in a study of cytomegalovirus exposure and HLA in healthy donors. Clones were read by immunoSEQ multiplex PCR, and TCRdb kept only the in-frame ones, dropping some. This table has 190,000 or so clones, 84% appearing once. The sample comprised PBMCs. The receptors stem from a woman aged 18 to 35 in good health and CMV-seropositive. Each CDR3 is given with its conserved first and last residue. A D gene is named only where the DNA matches it firmly. Only part of the rows carry a size: once, few, many, or a class if the clone is expanded.

J,D,V,size,DNA,CDR3
TRBJ1-1,NA,TRBV19,NA,TGTGCCAGTAGTATAAGCTCAGGGTCAAACACTGAAGCTTTCTTT,CASSISSGSNTEAFF
TRBJ1-5,NA,TRBV10-1,NA,TGCGCCAGCCCTTCTTTGGAGGGGCCCCCCCAGCCGTCCCAGCATTTT,CASPSLEGPPQPSQHF
TRBJ1-2,TRBD1,TRBV29-1,NA,TGCAGCGTGAGACAGGGCGGAGATGGCTACACCTTC,CSVRQGGDGYTF
TRBJ2-5,NA,TRBV29-1,NA,TGCAGCGTTGGGGGGGTGGAGACCCAGTACTTC,CSVGGVETQYF
TRBJ2-1,TRBD2,TRBV6-5,NA,TGTGCCAGCAGTAAGGGACTACCACCCAATGAGCAGTTCTTC,CASSKGLPPNEQFF
TRBJ2-5,TRBD2,TRBV11-2,once,TGTGCCAGCAGCTCGGGACTAGCGGGGGCGATGGAGACCCAGTACTTC,CASSSGLAGAMETQYF
TRBJ2-7,TRBD2,TRBV4-3,NA,TGCGCCAGCAGCCAAGATAGGACTAGCGGGGGGACCAGGAACTACGAGCAGTACTTC,CASSQDRTSGGTRNYEQYF
TRBJ2-1,TRBD1,TRBV5-1,NA,TGCGCCAGCGAAAGTCGGACAGGCAGCTCCTACAATGAGCAGTTCTTC,CASESRTGSSYNEQFF
TRBJ2-7,NA,TRBV11-2,few,TGTGCCAGCAGCTTAGAACGGGGCTCCTACGAGCAGTACTTC,CASSLERGSYEQYF
TRBJ1-2,NA,TRBV5-4,NA,TGTGCCAGCAGCCATACCACAGGGAACTATGGCTACACCTTC,CASSHTTGNYGYTF
TRBJ1-2,NA,TRBV2,NA,TGTGCCAGCGGCCCGACCGGGGTAAGCTACACCTTC,CASGPTGVSYTF
TRBJ1-1,NA,TRBV5-6,few,TGTGCCAGCAGCTTCCGCCGGACAGTGAACACTGAAGCTTTCTTT,CASSFRRTVNTEAFF
TRBJ2-3,TRBD2,TRBV5-1,NA,TGCGCCAGCAGCTTTACCTCCCCTAGCGGGGGGGCCAGGAATACGCAGTATTTT,CASSFTSPSGGARNTQYF
TRBJ1-6,NA,TRBV4-2,few,TGTGCCAGCAGCCAAGTCCTTCTTGGCAGGGCGAATTCACCCCTCCACTTT,CASSQVLLGRANSPLHF
TRBJ1-4,NA,TRBV5-1,NA,TGCGCCAGCAGCTTGGGGACATTCGATGAAAAACTGTTTTTT,CASSLGTFDEKLFF
TRBJ2-7,NA,TRBV20-1,NA,TGCAGTGCTACAGGGGCCTACGAGCAGTACTTC,CSATGAYEQYF
TRBJ1-6,TRBD1,TRBV25-1,few,TGTGCCAGCAGTGCTCGACAGGGCGCAAGGTCACCCCTCCACTTT,CASSARQGARSPLHF
TRBJ1-1,NA,TRBV2,few,TGTGCCAGCAGTGGGCAGGACACTGAAGCTTTCTTT,CASSGQDTEAFF
TRBJ2-3,TRBD2,TRBV7-6,NA,TGTGCCAGCAGCTTAATAGCGGGGAGCACAGATACGCAGTATTTT,CASSLIAGSTDTQYF
TRBJ2-2,TRBD1,TRBV5-4,NA,TGTGCCAGCAGCTTGAAAGGGGGCACCACCGGGGAGCTGTTTTTT,CASSLKGGTTGELFF
TRBJ2-3,NA,TRBV27,NA,TGTGCCAGCAGTTTATACCGGTTGGGCACAGATACGCAGTATTTT,CASSLYRLGTDTQYF
TRBJ1-1,NA,TRBV9,NA,TGTGCCAGCAGCGGTTTTCCAGGGGCACCTGAAGCTTTCTTT,CASSGFPGAPEAFF
TRBJ1-2,NA,TRBV27,NA,TGTGCCAGCAGTCGGACCACAGGGCGGCAGGGCTACACCTTC,CASSRTTGRQGYTF
TRBJ1-1,NA,TRBV5-1,NA,TGCGCCAGCAGGGAGTTCGAAAACACTGAAGCTTTCTTT,CASREFENTEAFF
TRBJ1-6,NA,TRBV6-1,once,TGTGCCAGCAGTGATCCTATCCTTGTTTCACCCCTCCACTTT,CASSDPILVSPLHF
TRBJ2-7,NA,TRBV4-3,NA,TGCGCCAGCAGCGGACAGTTAAACTACGAGCAGTACTTC,CASSGQLNYEQYF
TRBJ2-7,TRBD1,TRBV4-3,NA,TGCGCCAGCAGCCAACGGGACAGCTCCTACGAGCAGTACTTC,CASSQRDSSYEQYF
TRBJ2-5,NA,TRBV11-2,once,TGTGCCAGCAGCTCTGAGGGGGTGGCGGAGACCCAGTACTTC,CASSSEGVAETQYF
TRBJ1-2,TRBD1,TRBV7-9,NA,TGTGCCAGCAGCAAAGAATTAGGGTACAGGGGCGAAAATGGCTACACCTTC,CASSKELGYRGENGYTF
TRBJ2-2,NA,TRBV9,NA,TGTGCCAGCAGCCGGACCGGGGAGCTGTTTTTT,CASSRTGELFF
TRBJ2-4,NA,TRBV7-9,NA,TGTGCCAGCAGCCCCGGGTTGGGAAACATTCAGTACTTC,CASSPGLGNIQYF
TRBJ2-3,TRBD2,TRBV6-1,once,TGTGCCAGCAGTGAAGCTAGCGGGGGGGCCCCAGATACGCAGTATTTT,CASSEASGGAPDTQYF
TRBJ2-7,TRBD1,TRBV7-8,NA,TGTGCCAGCAGCTTAACAACCGGGACAGGACCCTCCTACGAGCAGTACTTC,CASSLTTGTGPSYEQYF
TRBJ1-3,NA,TRBV6-5,NA,TGTGCCAGCAGGAGGGACTCCGCCCGGGGAAACACCATATATTTT,CASRRDSARGNTIYF
TRBJ2-6,TRBD2,TRBV4-3,once,TGCGCCAGCAGCCAGGGACTAGCGGGAGGGCCCGAACACTCTGGGGCCAACGTCCTGACTTTC,CASSQGLAGGPEHSGANVLTF
TRBJ1-1,TRBD1,TRBV9,NA,TGTGCCAGCAGCGTAGCTCCCTTCTCGACAGGGGGCACTGAAGCTTTCTTT,CASSVAPFSTGGTEAFF
TRBJ2-7,NA,TRBV9,once,TGTGCCAGCAGCGTAGAAGCGACCAACTCCTACGAGCAGTACTTC,CASSVEATNSYEQYF
TRBJ1-1,NA,TRBV28,NA,TGTGCCAGCACACGGTGGAGAGATGTTGAAGCTTTCTTT,CASTRWRDVEAFF
TRBJ1-5,NA,TRBV19,few,TGTGCCAGTAGTCTAATGACAGGTTGGTTTGATCAGCCCCAGCATTTT,CASSLMTGWFDQPQHF
TRBJ2-5,NA,TRBV11-2,few,TGTGCCAGCAGCTCGGGGATGCAAGAGACCCAGTACTTC,CASSSGMQETQYF